This entry lists 24 T cell receptor beta chains sequenced from one sample in a study of blood T cell repertoires in COVID-19. The assay was immunoSEQ multiplex PCR, and TCRdb's table has in-frame clones only and misses some. Among roughly 150,000 clones listed, 80% to 90% were seen once. The sample consisted of peripheral blood. Receptors were obtained from a woman in her forties or fifties with acute or convalescent COVID-19.

In DNA, the CDR3 is TGTGCCAGCAGCTTAGAGGACGGTAGCGGAGGGAGTACATATACGCAGTATTTT. It encodes CASSLEDGSGGSTYTQYF. The J gene is TRBJ2-3, the V gene TRBV7-9; TRBD2 might be the D (6 bases). V lost 1 base to trimming and J lost 7 bases, with 24 bases between them. Germline values: CDR1 SEHNR, CDR2 FQNEAQ (reference sequence). The CDR3 is 18 amino acids. Combining the CDR3 with reference TRBV7-9 and TRBJ2-3 gives the whole variable domain DTGVSQNPRHKITKRGQNVTFRCDPISEHNRLYWYRQTLGQGPEFLTYFQNEAQLEKSRLLSDRFSAERPKGSFSTLEIQRTEQGDSAMYLCASSLEDGSGGSTYTQYFGPGTRLTVL.

The V gene is TRBV11-2, the J gene TRBJ1-4; D is unresolved. The V end was cut by 0 bases, the J end by 5 bases, with 4 bases between. The CDR3 sequence is 13 residues long. Germline V CDR1 and CDR2: SGHAT, FQNNGV. The CDR3 spells CASSLDQNEKLFF. Here the CDR3 DNA reads TGTGCCAGCAGCTTAGATCAGAATGAAAAACTGTTTTTT.

This clone occurred a few times. V is TRBV6-1 and J is TRBJ1-5; 9 nucleotides align to TRBD1. This CDR3 region has 18 residues. The V segment lost 0 bases and the J segment 3 bases; nucleotides outside the gene matches: 9. Germline CDR1 and CDR2: MNHNS and SASEGT. The CDR3: CASSEAGTGKWDNQPQHF. The CDR3 DNA sequence: TGTGCCAGCAGTGAAGCGGGGACAGGGAAATGGGACAATCAGCCCCAGCATTTT.

The chain links TRBV11-3 to TRBJ2-2; no definite D call. The CDR3 loop spans 13 amino acids. Germline CDR1 and CDR2: SGHNT and YENEEA. Trimming removed 0 bases from V and 7 bases from J, with 6 bases in between. The CDR3 DNA reads as TGTGCCAGCAGCTTAGATCTTCTCGGGGAGCTGTTTTTT. Translated: CASSLDLLGELFF.

V gene TRBV20-1 combines with J gene TRBJ1-2, with D unresolved. Germline values: CDR1 DFQATT, CDR2 SNEGSKA (reference sequence). The length of the CDR3 is 11 residues. Trimming removed 0 bases from V and 7 bases from J, with 6 bases in between. Written as DNA, the CDR3 is TGCAGTGCTAGAGAAGCCGGTGGCTACACCTTC. Translated: CSAREAGGYTF.

The genes are TRBV25-1 and TRBJ2-5; D is perhaps TRBD1 (6 bases). The CDR3 has 15 residues. The germline V gene encodes CDR1 MGHDK and CDR2 SYGVNS. V shed 3 bases and J shed 2 bases, with 13 bases lying between them. This CDR3 is CASSEAQGKQETQYF. Here the CDR3 DNA reads TGTGCCAGCAGTGAGGCTCAGGGGAAACAAGAGACCCAGTACTTC.

The V gene is TRBV19, the J gene TRBJ1-3; perhaps TRBD1 as D (6 bases). CDR1 and CDR2 (germline): LNHDA, SQIVND (reference sequence). With 7 bases removed from V and 1 base from J, the gap between germline ends came to 11 bases. The CDR3 consists of 14 residues. In DNA form, the CDR3 reads TGTGCCAGTAACAGGGATTGGTCTGGAAACACCATATATTTT. Its translation: CASNRDWSGNTIYF.

CDR3 sequence (DNA): TGTGCCAGTAGCGCGGGACCCAACACCGGGGAGCTGTTTTTT. Its protein is CASSAGPNTGELFF. V gene TRBV19 combines with J gene TRBJ2-2, with D tentatively TRBD2 (6 bases). V lost 6 bases and J 2 bases, leaving 10 bases between the germline ends. CDR3 length: 14 residues. CDR1 and CDR2 (germline): LNHDA, SQIVND (reference sequence). The full variable domain, with the rest looked up from reference TRBV19 and TRBJ2-2, is DGGITQSPKYLFRKEGQNVTLSCEQNLNHDAMYWYRQDPGQGLRLIYYSQIVNDFQKGDIAEGYSVSREKKESFPLTVTSAQKNPTAFYLCASSAGPNTGELFFGEGSRLTVL.

The V and J genes are TRBV5-6 and TRBJ1-5, with D perhaps matching TRBD1 (5 bases). Trimming took 0 bases from V and 7 from J, leaving 8 bases between them. The CDR3 covers 13 residues. The germline gives CDR1 SGHDT, CDR2 YYEEEE. The CDR3: CASSLAGEQPQHF. The DNA for the CDR3 is TGTGCCAGCAGCTTGGCGGGGGAACAGCCCCAGCATTTT.

V usage is TRBV6-1 and J usage is TRBJ2-7; 10 bases are shared with TRBD2. The length of the CDR3 is 16 residues. Trimming cost V 4 bases and J 9 bases; bases outside gene matches: 15. Germline V gives CDR1 MNHNS, CDR2 SASEGT. CDR3 bases: TGTGCCAGCAGTGGGGTGGGGACTAGCGCCGCGGGGCGGCAGTACTTC. Protein sequence: CASSGVGTSAAGRQYF.

The V gene is TRBV28, the J gene TRBJ2-3, with 12 bases that match TRBD2. Germline CDR1 and CDR2: MDHEN and SYDVKM. This CDR3 region has 14 residues. V lost 6 bases and J lost 4; bases outside the gene matches: 2. CDR3 region: CASSPSGGADTQYF. The CDR3 bases are TGTGCCAGCAGCCCTAGCGGGGGGGCAGATACGCAGTATTTT.

The sample holds many counts of this clone. The identical CDR3 is also encoded by other nucleotide sequences in the sample. This chain connects TRBV20-1 to TRBJ2-1; perhaps TRBD1 as D (6 bases). The CDR3 is 11 residues long. The ends were cut back, 0 bases at V and 12 bases at J, with 9 bases in the middle. Germline V gives CDR1 DFQATT, CDR2 SNEGSKA (reference sequence). The DNA of the CDR3 is TGCAGTGCTAGAGATGGCAGGGGGCAGTTCTTC. Protein: CSARDGRGQFF.

In DNA, the CDR3 is TGCGCCAGCAGCTTGGGTCCTCTCTCTGGGGCCAACGTCCTGACTTTC. Its translation is CASSLGPLSGANVLTF. V and J are TRBV5-1 and TRBJ2-6; D not certain. Trimming cost V 0 bases and J 0 bases, with 7 bases left between them. CDR3 length: 16 amino acids. Germline V gene sequence: CDR1 SGHRS, CDR2 YFSETQ. Full variable domain (remainder filled in from reference TRBV5-1 and TRBJ2-6): KAGVTQTPRYLIKTRGQQVTLSCSPISGHRSVSWYQQTPGQGLQFLFEYFSETQRNKGNFPGRFSGRQFSNSRSEMNVSTLELGDSALYLCASSLGPLSGANVLTFGAGSRLTVL.

The chain recombines TRBV28 with TRBJ1-1; the D gene is possibly TRBD1 (5 bases). The CDR3 runs to 13 residues. Between the trimmed V and J ends, which lost 2 bases and 4 bases, there was a span of 8 bases. Germline CDR1 MDHEN, CDR2 SYDVKM. The CDR3 sequence: CASSLDRLTEAFF. The CDR3 DNA reads TGTGCCAGCAGTTTAGACAGACTCACTGAAGCTTTCTTT.

The CDR3 coding sequence is TGCAGCGTCCGGGGGAAGGGGTTAGAGTATGGCTACACCTTC. Amino acids: CSVRGKGLEYGYTF. V gene TRBV29-1 combines with J gene TRBJ1-2; TRBD1 is a possible D gene (5 bases). V was clipped by 6 bases and J by 5 bases, with 19 bases between them. The germline V gene has CDR1 SQVTM and CDR2 ANQGSEA. CDR3 length equals 14 residues.

This clone was counted once. The chain recombines TRBV28 with TRBJ1-2, with D possibly TRBD1 on 5 matching bases. Trimming shortened V by 6 bases and J by 0 bases, and 8 bases separated the two germline ends. CDR1 MDHEN and CDR2 SYDVKM come from the germline V gene. The CDR3 has 13 amino acids. For the CDR3, the DNA is TGTGCCAGCAGGAAGACAGCTAACTATGGCTACACCTTC. Translating it yields CASRKTANYGYTF.

The chain joins TRBV18 to TRBJ1-1; 7 bases are shared with TRBD1. With V trimmed by 4 bases and J by 1 base, 9 bases remained unmatched. CDR3 length: 16 amino acids. Germline lookup yields CDR1 KGHSH and CDR2 LQKENI. CDR3 amino acids: CASSHSEGGANTEAFF. CDR3 bases: TGTGCCAGCTCACATAGTGAAGGGGGCGCGAACACTGAAGCTTTCTTT.

The CDR3 loop is CASRRGQNSYGYTF. Here the CDR3 DNA reads TGTGCCAGCAGAAGGGGGCAGAACTCATATGGCTACACCTTC. The V and J genes are TRBV6-6 and TRBJ1-2; the match to TRBD1 covers 7 bases. Germline loops: CDR1 MNHNY, CDR2 SVGAGI (reference sequence). The V gene end was trimmed by 6 bases and the J gene end by 5 bases; junction bases not matched to a gene: 9. The CDR3 loop spans 14 amino acids.

This clone has only one observation. The chain carries TRBV24-1 and TRBJ1-5; 9 bases line up with TRBD1. Germline-derived CDR1 and CDR2 are KGHDR and SFDVKD. Trimming removed 9 bases from V and 5 bases from J; junction bases left unmatched: 7. The CDR3 loop spans 14 amino acids. The CDR3 DNA follows: TGTGCCACCTCCGGGACAGGGATTTATCAGCCCCAGCATTTT. It specifies CATSGTGIYQPQHF.

In its sample, this clone was seen once. The V call is TRBV7-9, the J call TRBJ2-1, with a tentative D call TRBD1 (6 bases). The length of the CDR3 is 13 residues. Deletions cut 7 bases from V and 5 bases from J, with 12 bases between. Germline CDR1 is SEHNR and CDR2 is FQNEAQ (reference sequence). CDR3 sequence reads: CASTRGQNNEQFF. As DNA, the CDR3 is TGTGCCAGCACACGTGGACAGAACAATGAGCAGTTCTTC. Drawing the rest from reference TRBV7-9 and TRBJ2-1, the complete variable domain is DTGVSQNPRHKITKRGQNVTFRCDPISEHNRLYWYRQTLGQGPEFLTYFQNEAQLEKSRLLSDRFSAERPKGSFSTLEIQRTEQGDSAMYLCASTRGQNNEQFFGPGTRLTVL.

The rearrangement joins TRBV4-3 to TRBJ1-2; D not certain. V was pared by 1 base and J by 4 bases, with 10 bases between. Germline V gene lookup returns CDR1 LGHNA and CDR2 YSLEER. This CDR3 is 14 amino acids long. CDR3 coding DNA: TGCGCCAGCAGCCAAGGAGGGTCGACCTATGGCTACACCTTC. As protein: CASSQGGSTYGYTF.

The DNA of the CDR3 is TGTGCCAGCAGTTTAGACAGGGACCAGCCCCAGCATTTT. It codes for CASSLDRDQPQHF. The chain couples TRBV27 to TRBJ1-5; 7 bases fit TRBD1. V gave up 2 bases and J gave up 7 bases; unmatched junction bases: 2. There are 13 residues in the CDR3. From germline, CDR1 is MNHEY and CDR2 SMNVEV (reference sequence).

The CDR3 DNA is TGCGCCAGCAGCGAACGCCAAAGGAGTCAGCCCCAGCATTTT. Translating it yields CASSERQRSQPQHF. This chain uses TRBV4-3 with TRBJ1-5; D is unresolved. Germline V gives CDR1 LGHNA, CDR2 YSLEER. The CDR3 extends over 14 amino acids. Trimming took off 5 bases at V and 6 bases at J, with 14 bases between the two ends.

The rearrangement joins TRBV28 to TRBJ1-1, with 8 bases identical to TRBD1. Losses at the gene ends were 2 bases for V and 11 bases for J; bases not matched to a gene: 7. The germline gives CDR1 MDHEN, CDR2 SYDVKM. CDR3 length: 13 amino acids. The CDR3: CASSLETGEDAFF. DNA of the CDR3: TGTGCCAGCAGTTTAGAGACAGGGGAGGATGCTTTCTTT. Full variable domain (remainder filled in from reference TRBV28 and TRBJ1-1): DVKVTQSSRYLVKRTGEKVFLECVQDMDHENMFWYRQDPGLGLRLIYFSYDVKMKEKGDIPEGYSVSREKKERFSLILESASTNQTSMYLCASSLETGEDAFFGQGTRLTVV.